A selection of T cell receptor beta chains follows, all from one sample in a study of CD4+ T cells in melanoma. The protocol was immunoSEQ multiplex PCR, while the TCRdb copy is restricted to in-frame clones and leaves out a portion. The top ten clones hold 5.1% of a sample with under 20,000 clones, roughly four fifths of them seen once. Material for sequencing was cells from a culture (not recorded whether cultured in vitro). The receptors originated from a human donor with melanoma. The CDR3 runs from the conserved cysteine through the conserved F or W. The D gene is left open where the match is weak. A clone size is listed for some rows: how often the clone was seen (once, few, many), or a class if it is expanded.

clone_size j_call v_call d_call cdr3_nt cdr3_aa
. TRBJ2-3 TRBV5-8 TRBD1 TGTGCCAGCAGCTCGGGGACAGCTTGGGACACAGATACGCAGTATTTT CASSSGTAWDTDTQYF
. TRBJ2-5 TRBV2 . TGTGCCAGCAACCCCGGGGTGGAGACCCAGTACTTC CASNPGVETQYF
. TRBJ2-7 TRBV14 TRBD2 TGTGCCAGCAGCCAAGAAACCCTAGCGGGGCCCATATCCTACGAGCAGTACTTC CASSQETLAGPISYEQYF
. TRBJ2-3 TRBV4-1 TRBD2 TGCGCCAGCAGCCCCGTGGTAGCGGGGGGGCCGGGGGATACGCAGTATTTT CASSPVVAGGPGDTQYF
. TRBJ1-3 TRBV5-1 . TGCGCCAGCAGCTTGGCAGGGTATGGAAACACCATATATTTT CASSLAGYGNTIYF
few TRBJ1-1 TRBV2 TRBD1 TGTGCCAGCAACTCTCAAGGGACAGGGGTTACTGAAGCTTTCTTT CASNSQGTGVTEAFF
. TRBJ2-3 TRBV11-2 TRBD2 TGTGCCAGCAGAGGACTAGCGGGGCCCGGGGCCCTGGCGCAGTATTTT CASRGLAGPGALAQYF
medium-sized TRBJ1-5 TRBV6-5 . TGTGCCAGCAGTCACAGGGATGGCCAGCCCCAGCATTTT CASSHRDGQPQHF
. TRBJ1-5 TRBV19 . TGTGCCAGTTGTGACAGCGCCAACCTTTATCAGCCCCAGCATTTT CASCDSANLYQPQHF
once TRBJ1-2 TRBV19 . TGTGCCACCGATACAGGGAACTATGGCTACACCTTC CATDTGNYGYTF
. TRBJ2-2 TRBV6-6 . TGTGCCAGCAGTCCGAGTCGGTCCGGGGAGCTGTTTTTT CASSPSRSGELFF
. TRBJ2-5 TRBV19 . TGTGCCAGTAGTATAGGTGGGGTCCAAGAGACCCAGTACTTC CASSIGGVQETQYF
. TRBJ2-1 TRBV14 TRBD2 TGTGCCAGCAGCCAATTTAGCGGGGGTGTCCAGTTCTTC CASSQFSGGVQFF
. TRBJ2-7 TRBV19 . TGTGCCAGTAGTCCAGGGGTGCCCTACGAGCAGTACTTC CASSPGVPYEQYF
large TRBJ2-7 TRBV6-5 . TGTGCCAGAACGAGGGGTCTAGATTACGAGCAGTACTTC CARTRGLDYEQYF
. TRBJ2-1 TRBV5-1 TRBD2 TGCGCCAGCAGCGGACGTGGTGGGAGGGATGAGCAGTTCTTC CASSGRGGRDEQFF
. TRBJ2-5 TRBV14 . TGTGCCAGCAGCCAAGCGTCGGAGACCCAGTACTTC CASSQASETQYF
. TRBJ2-5 TRBV6-6 . TGTGCCAGCAGTTACTCAGGGGGTCTTCTACAAGAGACCCAGTACTTC CASSYSGGLLQETQYF
. TRBJ2-7 TRBV10-3 TRBD1 TGTGCCATCAGTGAGGGACAGGTTAGCGAGCAGTACTTC CAISEGQVSEQYF
few TRBJ1-5 TRBV4-2 . TGTGCCAGCAGCCAACTGCTCTGGGGGGAACAGCCCCAGCATTTT CASSQLLWGEQPQHF
. TRBJ1-3 TRBV30 . TGTGCCTGGAGTACTGGAAACACCATATATTTT CAWSTGNTIYF
. TRBJ2-3 TRBV11-2 . TGTGCCAGCAGCTTGCTGGGGGGCTGGGCAGATACGCAGTATTTT CASSLLGGWADTQYF
few TRBJ2-4 TRBV7-8 TRBD1 TGTGCCAGCAGCTTCGACAGGGGAAACATTCAGTACTTC CASSFDRGNIQYF
. TRBJ2-3 TRBV9 . TGTGCCAGCAGCTTCCGCCAAGGGGGGTCCAGCACAGATACGCAGTATTTT CASSFRQGGSSTDTQYF
. TRBJ2-7 TRBV5-1 . TGCGCCAGCAGCTTGAGGACAGAGAGCTACGAGCAGTACTTC CASSLRTESYEQYF
. TRBJ1-1 TRBV18 . TGTGCCAGCTCACCACAGCAGAACACTGAAGCTTTCTTT CASSPQQNTEAFF
once TRBJ2-3 TRBV6-5 . TGTGCCAGCAGTTACCGCGCGGGGCCCACAGATACGCAGTATTTT CASSYRAGPTDTQYF
. TRBJ2-7 TRBV10-1 . TGCGCCAGCAGTGAGTCGGGCTACGAGCAGTACTTC CASSESGYEQYF
. TRBJ1-4 TRBV6-6 . TGTGCCAGCAGGCGCGAAAGGGGTAATGAAAAACTGTTTTTT CASRRERGNEKLFF
. TRBJ1-5 TRBV5-4 . TGTGCCAGCAGCCGGGACGGACGTATGGGTGAGCCCCAGCATTTT CASSRDGRMGEPQHF
. TRBJ2-7 TRBV7-8 . TGTGCCAGCAGCTTTCTTCAGGGGAGCTACGAGCAGTACTTC CASSFLQGSYEQYF
. TRBJ2-1 TRBV19 . TGTGCCAGTAGTAAACACCGCTCCTACAATGAGCAGTTCTTC CASSKHRSYNEQFF
. TRBJ2-2 TRBV5-1 . TGCGCCAGCAGCCCAGGACGCGGGGGCGCTAGAGGGGAGCTGTTTTTT CASSPGRGGARGELFF
. TRBJ2-1 TRBV12-2 . TGTGCAAGTCGCTTAGGGTGGGGCAGGTACAATGAGCAGTTCTTC CASRLGWGRYNEQFF
. TRBJ1-1 TRBV6-1 . TGTGCCACCACCGTTAAGATGAACACTGAAGCTTTCTTT CATTVKMNTEAFF
. TRBJ2-6 TRBV9 TRBD1 TGTGCCAGCAGCGACAAACAGGGGACCGTATCCTTCTCTGGGGCCAACGTCCTGACTTTC CASSDKQGTVSFSGANVLTF
few TRBJ1-2 TRBV28 . TGTGCCAGCAGTTTGCGGGGGGCCAGCTATGGCTACACCTTC CASSLRGASYGYTF
. TRBJ2-3 TRBV6-6 TRBD2 TGTGCCAGCAGTGGGACTAGCGGTATCACAGATACGCAGTATTTT CASSGTSGITDTQYF